These 26 T cell receptor beta chains came from one sample sequenced in a study of Ad26.COV2.S vaccination and SARS-CoV-2 variants. Treatment indicated: about 20 received Ad26.COV2.S at low or high dose, single or two shots; several received placebo; per-sample allocation not given. Specimen acquisition occurred on day 63 following the initial vaccine or placebo injection. Sequencing was performed with immunoSEQ multiplex PCR; in TCRdb, only in-frame clones are kept and a portion is missing. The sample contains around 310,000 clones, about 90% of which appear only once. The material was peripheral blood, obtained in a trial of Ad26.COV2.S vaccine versus placebo. These receptor sequences come from a person between 18 and 59 years old who received the Ad26.COV2.S COVID-19 vaccine or a placebo.

The chain employs TRBV10-1 and TRBJ1-4; unclear D gene. Germline CDR1 is WNHNN and CDR2 is SYGVQD (reference sequence). V shed 1 base and J shed 5 bases, with 14 bases lying between them. The CDR3 covers 16 residues. DNA of the CDR3: TGCGCCAGCAGTGAGTGCCCTAACCGGCCCAATGAAAAACTGTTTTTT. Translating gives CASSECPNRPNEKLFF.

This clone was detected only a few times. The chain couples TRBV23-1 to TRBJ2-1; no firm D call. TRBV23-1 is an ORF, and what it does is uncertain. CDR3 length: 12 residues. Trimming pared 4 bases from V and 7 bases from J, leaving 8 bases between. The CDR3: CASSPAANEQFF. The DNA of the CDR3 is TGCGCCAGCAGTCCGGCCGCTAATGAGCAGTTCTTC.

This clone was observed a handful of times. The chain employs TRBV27 and TRBJ1-1; D is unresolved. In germline, CDR1 is MNHEY, CDR2 SMNVEV (reference sequence). The germline V and J ends were trimmed by 2 bases and 1 base, with 8 bases remaining between them. This CDR3 is 14 amino acids long. The CDR3 protein is CASSLGGKNTEAFF. The CDR3 DNA sequence: TGTGCCAGCAGTTTAGGAGGGAAGAACACTGAAGCTTTCTTT.

The chain couples TRBV19 to TRBJ1-5, with a possible D match to TRBD1 (5 bases). V lost 7 bases to trimming and J lost 7 bases, with 14 bases between them. Per germline, CDR1 LNHDA and CDR2 SQIVND (reference sequence). The CDR3 has 13 amino acids. The CDR3 DNA reads as TGTGCCAGTAAACGAGCAGGGTACCAGCCCCAGCATTTT. Amino acid sequence: CASKRAGYQPQHF.

The chain uses TRBV5-1 and TRBJ2-1, with D possibly being TRBD1 (6 bases). The V and J ends lost 4 bases and 1 base respectively, with 9 bases between them. The length of the CDR3 is 14 residues. CDR1 is SGHRS and CDR2 is YFSETQ in the germline V gene. CDR3 DNA: TGCGCCAGCAGCACAGGACAGTCCTACAATGAGCAGTTCTTC. Residues: CASSTGQSYNEQFF.

The rearrangement uses TRBV7-3 and TRBJ2-1; TRBD2 matches at 8 bases. V shed 1 base and J 5 bases; nucleotides not matched to a gene: 4. This CDR3 contains 15 residues. The germline gives CDR1 SGHTA, CDR2 FQGTGA. DNA for the CDR3: TGTGCCAGCAGCTTAAGCACTAGCGGCAACAATGAGCAGTTCTTC. Translating it yields CASSLSTSGNNEQFF.

The chain recombines TRBV9 with TRBJ1-2, with D possibly matching TRBD1 (5 bases). This CDR3 is built from 15 residues. Germline CDR1 is SGDLS and CDR2 is YYNGEE. V lost 0 bases and J lost 0, with 9 bases in between. In nucleotides, the CDR3 is TGTGCCAGCAGCGTAGCCTGGGACCCTAACTATGGCTACACCTTC. Protein: CASSVAWDPNYGYTF.

This rearrangement joins TRBV7-9 to TRBJ2-7; D is possibly TRBD2 (6 bases). Between the trimmed V and J ends, which lost 1 base and 5 bases, there was a span of 12 bases. The CDR3 runs to 14 residues. Germline V gene data show CDR1 as SEHNR and CDR2 as FQNEAQ (reference sequence). CDR3 DNA sequence: TGTGCCAGCAGCTTAGGGGTAGCGGCTGACGAGCAGTACTTC. This sequence encodes CASSLGVAADEQYF.

This chain links TRBV4-1 with TRBJ2-7; 11 nucleotides match TRBD2. Looked up from germline, CDR1 is MGHRA and CDR2 is YSYEKL. With V trimmed by 5 bases and J by 4 bases, 19 bases remained unmatched. The CDR3 extends over 19 amino acids. The CDR3: CASSSTPPGLAVKGYEQYV. CDR3 sequence (DNA): TGCGCCAGCAGCTCTACCCCGCCGGGACTAGCGGTGAAGGGGTACGAGCAGTACGTC.

This clone was observed a handful of times. The rearrangement joins TRBV7-2 to TRBJ2-3; 9 positions agree with TRBD1. The CDR3 length is 16 residues. Germline V gene lookup returns CDR1 SGHTA and CDR2 FQGNSA. The V segment lost 0 bases and the J segment 4 bases; nucleotides outside the gene matches: 5. The chain's CDR3 is CASSLAGTGRADTQYF. In nucleotides, the CDR3 is TGTGCCAGCAGCTTAGCGGGGACAGGGCGAGCAGATACGCAGTATTTT.

The genes are TRBV19 and TRBJ2-7; D gene unclear. CDR3 length: 20 residues. V shed 7 bases and J shed 0 bases, with 31 bases lying between them. Per germline, CDR1 LNHDA and CDR2 SQIVND (reference sequence). As DNA, the CDR3 is TGTGCCAGTAATTCTCAGCTTTTTTATTCAAAGGGTCGGATCTCCTACGAGCAGTACGTC. This sequence encodes CASNSQLFYSKGRISYEQYV.

The J gene is TRBJ2-6, the V gene TRBV2, with D unclear. Trimming took 4 bases from V and 3 from J, leaving 7 bases between them. Germline V CDR1 and CDR2: SNHLY, FYNNEI. This CDR3 has 14 amino acids. Written as DNA, the CDR3 is TGTGCCAGCAGTGGGGGTGGTGGGGCCAACGTCCTGACTTTC. This codes for CASSGGGGANVLTF.

The J gene is TRBJ2-1, the V gene TRBV5-4; 9 bases are a match to TRBD2. CDR1 SGHNT and CDR2 YYREEE come from the germline V gene (reference sequence). This CDR3 has 15 amino acids. The trim removed 4 bases at V and 9 bases at J, leaving 11 bases unmatched. The CDR3 loop reads CASSLSSSGSLEQFF. The CDR3 region has the DNA TGTGCCAGCAGCCTATCGAGTAGCGGGAGTCTTGAGCAGTTCTTC. Full variable domain (outside the CDR3, taken from reference TRBV5-4 and TRBJ2-1): ETGVTQSPTHLIKTRGQQVTLRCSSQSGHNTVSWYQQALGQGPQFIFQYYREEENGRGNFPPRFSGLQFPNYSSELNVNALELDDSALYLCASSLSSSGSLEQFFGPGTRLTVL.

The chain joins TRBV4-3 to TRBJ1-2; D is uncertain. V was trimmed by 2 bases and J by 8 bases, leaving 15 bases between them. From germline, CDR1 is LGHNA and CDR2 YSLEER. The CDR3 is 14 residues long. CDR3 sequence: CASSQSEWFRGYTF. The CDR3 nucleotides are TGCGCCAGCAGCCAAAGTGAGTGGTTCCGGGGCTACACCTTC.

The J gene is TRBJ1-6, the V gene TRBV27; 7 bases agree with TRBD1. Germline V gives CDR1 MNHEY, CDR2 SMNVEV (reference sequence). With V trimmed by 2 bases and J by 10 bases, 5 bases remained unmatched. The CDR3 is made up of 14 amino acids. The CDR3 reads CASSLDRVGSPLHF. CDR3 nucleotide sequence: TGTGCCAGCAGTTTAGACAGGGTGGGGTCACCCCTCCACTTT.

CDR3 residues: CASSRAGSIPLAQYF. The CDR3 DNA sequence: TGTGCCAGCTCACGTGCAGGGTCGATCCCCCTTGCGCAGTATTTT. This sequence joins TRBV18 and TRBJ2-3; D perhaps matches TRBD1 (5 bases). Trimming took off 4 bases at V and 10 bases at J, with 21 bases between the two ends. From germline, CDR1 is KGHSH and CDR2 LQKENI. The CDR3 has 15 amino acids.

The chain recombines TRBV19 with TRBJ1-1; a weak D match, TRBD1 (6 bases). V was clipped by 8 bases and J by 4 bases, with 23 bases between them. Germline V gene sequence: CDR1 LNHDA, CDR2 SQIVND (reference sequence). The CDR3 spans 16 residues. The CDR3 DNA is TGTGCCAGTGTCCATCGTCGGGGGGGGCCGGGCACTGAAGCTTTCTTT. Translating gives CASVHRRGGPGTEAFF.

The J gene is TRBJ1-1, the V gene TRBV27; D ambiguous. Trimming stripped 5 bases from V and 5 bases from J, with 15 bases between. Germline assignment: CDR1 MNHEY and CDR2 SMNVEV (reference sequence). The CDR3 is 14 residues long. In DNA, the CDR3 is TGTGCCAGCAGTCGCTCGAAGTGGGTAACTGAAGCTTTCTTT. Translation gives CASSRSKWVTEAFF.

The chain links TRBV7-6 to TRBJ2-5; 9 bases line up with TRBD2. After removal of 6 bases from V and 5 bases from J, the junction contained 10 bases not matched to a gene. This CDR3 comprises 15 residues. Germline CDR1 is SGHVS and CDR2 is FNYEAQ. The CDR3 here is CASRYGGGAGETQYF. Written as DNA, the CDR3 is TGTGCCAGCAGATATGGCGGGGGGGCCGGTGAGACCCAGTACTTC.

This rearrangement joins TRBV29-1 to TRBJ2-7; 7 nucleotides agree with TRBD1. The CDR3 has 13 amino acids. The V and J ends lost 6 bases and 2 bases, in that order; junction bases with no gene match: 7. CDR1 is SQVTM, CDR2 ANQGSEA, per germline. The CDR3 loop is CSVYLQGPYEQYF. The CDR3 DNA is TGCAGCGTGTATCTACAGGGGCCCTACGAGCAGTACTTC.

The chain employs TRBV7-6 and TRBJ1-4; perhaps TRBD1 as D (6 bases). Trimming took 3 bases from V and 5 from J, leaving 13 bases between them. The CDR3 spans 15 residues. Germline-derived CDR1 and CDR2 are SGHVS and FNYEAQ. CDR3 nucleotides: TGTGCCAGCAGCTTCGGACAGCTGCCCAATGAAAAACTGTTTTTT. Translated, it gives CASSFGQLPNEKLFF.

V and J are TRBV7-9 and TRBJ1-1, with D possibly matching TRBD1 (6 bases). V was cut by 5 bases and J by 0 bases, with 13 bases left in between. The germline gives CDR1 SEHNR, CDR2 FQNEAQ (reference sequence). This CDR3 has 15 amino acids. CDR3 coding DNA: TGTGCCAGCAGCGGGGGTCAGGGGCTGAACACTGAAGCTTTCTTT. Its translation is CASSGGQGLNTEAFF.

The V gene is TRBV4-3, the J gene TRBJ2-1; no reliable D call. With 3 bases removed from V and 3 bases from J, the gap between germline ends came to 3 bases. CDR3 length: 12 residues. Germline loops: CDR1 LGHNA, CDR2 YSLEER. CDR3 protein: CASSQHYNEQFF. In nucleotides, the CDR3 is TGCGCCAGCAGCCAGCACTACAATGAGCAGTTCTTC.

V is TRBV19 and J is TRBJ1-1; D is perhaps TRBD1 (5 bases). The CDR3 has 16 amino acids. V was clipped by 5 bases and J by 0 bases, with 16 bases between them. Germline assignment: CDR1 LNHDA and CDR2 SQIVND (reference sequence). This chain's CDR3 is CASSSRRGPMNTEAFF. CDR3 sequence (DNA): TGTGCCAGTAGTTCTCGGCGGGGACCGATGAACACTGAAGCTTTCTTT.

The rearrangement joins TRBV18 to TRBJ1-2; weak D call: TRBD1 (6 bases). The CDR3 is 13 residues long. Germline-derived CDR1 and CDR2 are KGHSH and LQKENI. V shed 2 bases and J shed 3 bases, with 7 bases lying between them. The chain's CDR3 is CASSPSGDYGYTF. CDR3 in DNA: TGTGCCAGCTCACCATCAGGGGACTATGGCTACACCTTC.

The count of this clone is one. The chain couples TRBV7-9 to TRBJ2-3; D call uncertain. Per germline, CDR1 SEHNR and CDR2 FQNEAQ (reference sequence). The CDR3 has 15 amino acids. The V end was cut by 7 bases, the J end by 4 bases, with 18 bases between. The CDR3 DNA reads as TGTGCCAGCACCTCCCGAGACGGTGTCCCAGATACGCAGTATTTT. It yields the protein CASTSRDGVPDTQYF.